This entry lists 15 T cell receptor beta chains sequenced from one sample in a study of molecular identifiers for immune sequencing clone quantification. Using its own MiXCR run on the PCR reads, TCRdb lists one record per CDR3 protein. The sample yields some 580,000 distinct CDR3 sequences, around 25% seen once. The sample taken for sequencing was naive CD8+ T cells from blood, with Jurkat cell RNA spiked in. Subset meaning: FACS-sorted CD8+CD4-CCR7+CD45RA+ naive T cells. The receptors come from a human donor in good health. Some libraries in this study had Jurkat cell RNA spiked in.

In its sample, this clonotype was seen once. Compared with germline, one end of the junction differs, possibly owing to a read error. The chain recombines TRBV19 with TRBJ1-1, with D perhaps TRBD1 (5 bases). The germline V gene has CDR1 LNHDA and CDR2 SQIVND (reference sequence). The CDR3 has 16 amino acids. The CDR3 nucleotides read TGTGCCAGTAGTATAGTCGGGGGTTCGATGAACACTGAAGCTTCCTTT. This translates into CASSIVGGSMNTEASF. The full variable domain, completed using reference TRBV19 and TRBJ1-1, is DGGITQSPKYLFRKEGQNVTLSCEQNLNHDAMYWYRQDPGQGLRLIYYSQIVNDFQKGDIAEGYSVSREKKESFPLTVTSAQKNPTAFYLCASSIVGGSMNTEASFGQGTRLTVV.

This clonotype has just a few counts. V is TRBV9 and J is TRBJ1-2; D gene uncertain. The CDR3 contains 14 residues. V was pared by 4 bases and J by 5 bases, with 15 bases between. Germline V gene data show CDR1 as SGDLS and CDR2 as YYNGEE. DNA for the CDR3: TGTGCCAGCAGCCCTGGACCGACGACTTATGGCTACACCTTC. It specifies CASSPGPTTYGYTF.

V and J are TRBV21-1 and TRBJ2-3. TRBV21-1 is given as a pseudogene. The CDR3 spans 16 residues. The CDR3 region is CASSKARKATTDTQYF. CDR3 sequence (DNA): TGTGCCAGCAGCAAAGCGCGAAAGGCTACCACAGATACGCAGTATTTT.

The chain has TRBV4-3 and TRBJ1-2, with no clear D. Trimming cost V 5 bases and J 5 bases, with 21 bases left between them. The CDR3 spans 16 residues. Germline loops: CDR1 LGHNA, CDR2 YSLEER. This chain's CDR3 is CASSLVEGGDLYGYTF. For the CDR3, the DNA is TGCGCCAGCAGCTTAGTAGAGGGAGGAGACCTTTATGGCTACACCTTC.

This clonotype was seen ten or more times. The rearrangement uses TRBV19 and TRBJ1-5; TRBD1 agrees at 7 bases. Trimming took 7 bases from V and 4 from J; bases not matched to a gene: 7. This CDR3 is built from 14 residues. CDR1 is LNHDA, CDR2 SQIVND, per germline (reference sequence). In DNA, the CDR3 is TGTGCCAGTACCGAGACAGGGCCGAATCAGCCCCAGCATTTT. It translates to CASTETGPNQPQHF.

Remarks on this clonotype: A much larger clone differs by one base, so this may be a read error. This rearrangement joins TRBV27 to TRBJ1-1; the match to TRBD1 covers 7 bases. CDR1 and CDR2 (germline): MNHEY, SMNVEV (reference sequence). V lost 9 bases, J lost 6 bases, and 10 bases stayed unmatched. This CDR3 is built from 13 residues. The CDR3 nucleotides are TGTGCCAGTAAACCGACAGGGTCTGCTGAAGCTTTCTTT. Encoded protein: CASKPTGSAEAFF.

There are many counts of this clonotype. CDR3 amino acids: CASSFGQGDTEAFF. CDR3 nucleotides: TGTGCCAGCAGCTTTGGACAGGGTGACACTGAAGCTTTCTTT. The chain joins TRBV5-4 to TRBJ1-1, with 8 bases aligning to TRBD1. Trimming cost V 2 bases and J 3 bases; bases outside gene matches: 3. The CDR3 loop spans 14 amino acids. Germline-derived CDR1 and CDR2 are SGHNT and YYREEE (reference sequence).

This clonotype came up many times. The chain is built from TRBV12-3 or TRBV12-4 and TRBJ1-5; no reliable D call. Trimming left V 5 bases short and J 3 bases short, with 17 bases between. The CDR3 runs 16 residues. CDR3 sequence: CASSRSDLNINQPQHF. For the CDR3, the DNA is TGTGCCAGCAGTCGATCAGACCTAAATATCAATCAGCCCCAGCATTTT.

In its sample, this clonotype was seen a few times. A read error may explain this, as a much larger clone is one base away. The CDR3 DNA sequence: TGTGCCGGCAGCAACGGACTAACACAAGAGACCCAGTACTTC. Its translation is CAGSNGLTQETQYF. The gene calls are TRBV5-3 and TRBJ2-5; TRBD2 might be the D (6 bases). TRBV5-3 is annotated as an ORF whose role is uncertain. The CDR3 has 14 residues. V gave up 10 bases and J gave up 2 bases, with 18 bases separating them.

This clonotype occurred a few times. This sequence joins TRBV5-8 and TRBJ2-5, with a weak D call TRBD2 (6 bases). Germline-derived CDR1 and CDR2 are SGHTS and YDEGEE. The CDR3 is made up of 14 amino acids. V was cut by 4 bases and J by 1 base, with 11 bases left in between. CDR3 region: CASSRLVLQETQYF. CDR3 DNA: TGTGCCAGCAGCAGACTAGTACTCCAAGAGACCCAGTACTTC.

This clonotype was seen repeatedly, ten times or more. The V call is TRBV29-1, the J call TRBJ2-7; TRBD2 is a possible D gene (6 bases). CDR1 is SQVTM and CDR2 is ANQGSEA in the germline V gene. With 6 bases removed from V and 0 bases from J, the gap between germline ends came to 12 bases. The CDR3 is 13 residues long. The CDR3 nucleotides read TGCAGCGTGTCACCGGGACTCTCCTACGAGCAGTACTTC. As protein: CSVSPGLSYEQYF.

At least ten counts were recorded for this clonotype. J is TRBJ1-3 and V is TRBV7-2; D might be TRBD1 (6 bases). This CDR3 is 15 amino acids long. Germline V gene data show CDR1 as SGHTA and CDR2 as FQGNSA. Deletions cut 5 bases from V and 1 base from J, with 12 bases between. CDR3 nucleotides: TGTGCCAGCAGCCGACAGGCACCGTCTGGAAACACCATATATTTT. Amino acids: CASSRQAPSGNTIYF.

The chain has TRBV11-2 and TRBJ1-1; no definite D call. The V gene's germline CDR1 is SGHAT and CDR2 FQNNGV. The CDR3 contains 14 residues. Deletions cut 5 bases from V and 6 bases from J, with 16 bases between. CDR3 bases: TGTGCCAGCAGCCGTTACGACATTGCCCCTGAAGCTTTCTTT. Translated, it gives CASSRYDIAPEAFF. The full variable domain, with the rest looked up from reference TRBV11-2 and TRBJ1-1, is EAGVAQSPRYKIIEKRQSVAFWCNPISGHATLYWYQQILGQGPKLLIQFQNNGVVDDSQLPKDRFSAERLKGVDSTLKIQPAKLEDSAVYLCASSRYDIAPEAFFGQGTRLTVV.

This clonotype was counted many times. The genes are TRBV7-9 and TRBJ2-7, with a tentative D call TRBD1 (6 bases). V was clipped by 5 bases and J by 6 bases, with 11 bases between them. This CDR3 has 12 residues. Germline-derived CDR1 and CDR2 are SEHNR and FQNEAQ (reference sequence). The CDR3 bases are TGTGCCAGCAGCCACAGGGAGTTCGAGCAGTACTTC. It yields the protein CASSHREFEQYF.

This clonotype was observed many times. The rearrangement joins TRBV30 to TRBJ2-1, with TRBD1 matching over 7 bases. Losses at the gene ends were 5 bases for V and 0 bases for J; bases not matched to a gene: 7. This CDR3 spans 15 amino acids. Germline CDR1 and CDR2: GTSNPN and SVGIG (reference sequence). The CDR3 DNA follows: TGTGCCTGGGGCCCGGGACAGAGCTCCTACAATGAGCAGTTCTTC. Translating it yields CAWGPGQSSYNEQFF.